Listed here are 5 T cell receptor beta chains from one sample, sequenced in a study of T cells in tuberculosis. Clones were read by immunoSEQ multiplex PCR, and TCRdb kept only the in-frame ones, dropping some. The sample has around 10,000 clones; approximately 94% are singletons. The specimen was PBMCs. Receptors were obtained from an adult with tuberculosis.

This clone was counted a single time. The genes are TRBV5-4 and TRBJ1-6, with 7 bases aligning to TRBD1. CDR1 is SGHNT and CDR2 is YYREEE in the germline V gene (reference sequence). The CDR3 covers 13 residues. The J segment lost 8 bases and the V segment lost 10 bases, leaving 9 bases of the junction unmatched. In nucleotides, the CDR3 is TGTGCCGGTGGGACAGACCGACATTCACCCCTCCACTTT. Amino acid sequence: CAGGTDRHSPLHF.

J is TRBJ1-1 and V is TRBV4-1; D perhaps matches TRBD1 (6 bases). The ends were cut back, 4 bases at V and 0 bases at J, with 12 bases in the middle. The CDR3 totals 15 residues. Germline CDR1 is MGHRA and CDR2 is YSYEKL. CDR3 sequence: CASSLDRNLNTEAFF. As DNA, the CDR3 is TGCGCCAGCAGCCTTGACAGGAACTTGAACACTGAAGCTTTCTTT.

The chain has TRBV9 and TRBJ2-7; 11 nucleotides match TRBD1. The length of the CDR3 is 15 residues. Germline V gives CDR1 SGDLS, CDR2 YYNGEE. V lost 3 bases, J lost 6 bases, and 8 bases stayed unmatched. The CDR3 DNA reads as TGTGCCAGCAGCGGAAACGCCGGGACAGGGGGCGAGCAGTACTTC. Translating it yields CASSGNAGTGGEQYF.

The CDR3 loop is CASSPDRDANYGYTF. The CDR3 DNA reads as TGCGCCAGCAGCCCGGACAGGGACGCTAACTATGGCTACACCTTC. The rearrangement uses TRBV5-1 and TRBJ1-2, with TRBD1 matching 8 bases. The V gene end was trimmed by 4 bases and the J gene end by 0 bases; junction bases not matched to a gene: 5. The CDR3 length is 15 residues. Per germline, CDR1 SGHRS and CDR2 YFSETQ.

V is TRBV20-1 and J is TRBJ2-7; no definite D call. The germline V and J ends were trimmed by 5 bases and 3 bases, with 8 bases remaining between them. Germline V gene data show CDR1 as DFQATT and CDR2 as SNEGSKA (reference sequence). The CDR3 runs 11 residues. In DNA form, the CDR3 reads TGCAGTGCTGAGAGTAACTACGAGCAGTACTTC. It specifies CSAESNYEQYF.